Described below is a single T cell receptor (beta chain) sequence and its context. Assay used: immunoSEQ multiplex PCR; TCRdb lists only in-frame clones, some missing. Of about 180,000 clones in the sample, approximately 88% were seen once. The entry originates in a study of blood T cell repertoires in COVID-19. Study in general: The United States, Italy and Spain provided the acute and convalescent COVID-19 samples.

Germline CDR1 GTSNPN, CDR2 SVGIG (reference sequence). The V end lost 2 bases, the J end lost 5 bases, and 12 bases lay between the germline ends. This CDR3 has 13 residues. Symptom resolution, clearance, or two negative PCRs marked donors in Cohort 3 as recovered. The rearrangement uses TRBV30 and TRBJ2-5; possible D gene TRBD2, 5 bases. The sample consisted of PBMCs or T cells enriched from blood (not recorded which). The clonotype was recovered from a woman aged 18 to 35 who had recovered from COVID-19. The CDR3 here is CAWSRTGWETQYF. As DNA, the CDR3 is TGTGCCTGGAGTCGGACTGGGTGGGAGACCCAGTACTTC.